This T cell receptor (beta chain) was recovered during a study of blood T cell repertoires in COVID-19. This CDR3 region has 16 residues. CDR1 is MNHEY and CDR2 is SMNVEV in the germline V gene (reference sequence). V lost 3 bases and J 2 bases, leaving 17 bases between the germline ends. Per the study methods: Estimation of nucleated cell counts relied on the amplification of reference gene primers. The table came from immunoSEQ multiplex PCR; TCRdb's copy has only in-frame clones and leaves some out. V and J calls and clone size come straight from that table; D and trimming were deduced from the DNA. There are some 300,000 clones in the sample; just under 90% occur only once, and less than 3.5% lies in the top ten.

The sample comprised PBMCs or T cells enriched from blood (not recorded which). The source is a woman aged 50 to 65 who had been exposed to COVID-19. The J gene is TRBJ2-7, the V gene TRBV27, with a weak D call TRBD1 (5 bases). CDR3 loop: CASSFFAQGKTYEQYF. Written as DNA, the CDR3 is TGTGCCAGCAGTTTTTTTGCCCAGGGTAAGACCTACGAGCAGTACTTC.